This passage covers 29 T cell receptor beta chains from one sample sequenced in a study of blood T cell repertoires in COVID-19. Method: immunoSEQ multiplex PCR; TCRdb's copy keeps in-frame clones and lacks some. Altogether approximately 110,000 clones are present, 88% being singletons, with the ten largest covering almost 0.9%. The sequenced sample consisted of peripheral blood. The receptors stem from a woman aged 45-59 years with active or convalescent COVID-19.

The gene calls are TRBV11-2 and TRBJ2-5; no definite D call. The germline V gene encodes CDR1 SGHAT and CDR2 FQNNGV. The V and J ends lost 5 bases and 1 base respectively, with 14 bases between them. The CDR3 sequence is 15 residues long. CDR3 protein: CASSPSYAAQETQYF. In DNA form, the CDR3 reads TGTGCCAGCAGCCCATCCTACGCGGCCCAAGAGACCCAGTACTTC.

J is TRBJ2-7 and V is TRBV18, with 8 nucleotides matching TRBD2. The V gene's germline CDR1 is KGHSH and CDR2 LQKENI. The junction had 9 bases not matched to a gene; V was cut back by 2 bases and J by 3 bases. CDR3 length: 16 amino acids. CDR3 residues: CASSPAPRLANYEQYF. CDR3 in DNA: TGTGCCAGCTCACCAGCCCCACGACTAGCGAACTACGAGCAGTACTTC.

This sequence joins TRBV2 and TRBJ1-6; 9 nucleotides agree with TRBD1. V shed 4 bases and J 7 bases; nucleotides not matched to a gene: 5. CDR3 length equals 15 residues. The germline CDR1 and CDR2 sequences are SNHLY and FYNNEI. CDR3: CASSVIGTGNSPLHF. The DNA of the CDR3 is TGTGCCAGCAGTGTAATAGGGACAGGGAATTCACCCCTCCACTTT.

V is TRBV19 and J is TRBJ2-7, with 9 bases aligning to TRBD2. The junction had 10 bases not matched to a gene; V was cut back by 3 bases and J by 7 bases. CDR1 is LNHDA and CDR2 is SQIVND in the germline V gene (reference sequence). This CDR3 is 15 amino acids long. CDR3 bases: TGTGCCAGTAGTATTGGTCTAGCGGGGATGGATGAGCAGTACTTC. As protein: CASSIGLAGMDEQYF.

This rearrangement joins TRBV6-5 to TRBJ2-7, with TRBD1 as a possible D gene (6 bases). Deletions cut 3 bases from V and 0 bases from J, with 15 bases between. The germline gives CDR1 MNHEY, CDR2 SVGAGI. This CDR3 is built from 16 residues. The CDR3 nucleotides read TGTGCCAGCAGTTATCTTCAGGGGTTCGGCTCCTACGAGCAGTACTTC. It yields the protein CASSYLQGFGSYEQYF.

This chain connects TRBV28 to TRBJ2-2, with D unclear. Looked up from germline, CDR1 is MDHEN and CDR2 is SYDVKM. Deletions cut 3 bases from V and 4 bases from J, with 3 bases between. The CDR3 covers 12 residues. The chain's CDR3 is CASSFLTGELFF. CDR3 in DNA: TGTGCCAGCAGTTTCCTCACCGGGGAGCTGTTTTTT.

V is TRBV2 and J is TRBJ2-7; 9 nucleotides line up with TRBD1. Trimming at V came to 6 bases and at J to 3 bases, leaving 6 bases not matched to a gene. The CDR3 has 14 amino acids. CDR1 SNHLY and CDR2 FYNNEI come from the germline V gene. The CDR3 DNA reads as TGTGCCAGCAGCGTGGGACAGGGAATCTACGAGCAGTACTTC. Its translation is CASSVGQGIYEQYF.

The V call is TRBV6-2 or TRBV6-3, the J call TRBJ2-7; a possible D gene is TRBD2 (6 bases). Germline V CDR1 and CDR2: MNHEY, SVGEGT. V shed 6 bases and J shed 2 bases, with 17 bases lying between them. CDR3 length: 15 residues. The CDR3 DNA follows: TGTGCCAGCAGACCTTTAGCGGACAAGACCTACGAGCAGTACTTC. Its translation: CASRPLADKTYEQYF.

J is TRBJ2-1 and V is TRBV7-3; D unresolved. CDR1 and CDR2 from the germline V gene are SGHTA and FQGTGA. The CDR3 has 13 residues. V lost 1 base, J lost 5 bases, and 6 bases lay in between. The CDR3 DNA reads as TGTGCCAGCAGCTTAAGCAGCGACAATGAGCAGTTCTTC. This encodes CASSLSSDNEQFF.

This chain links TRBV10-3 with TRBJ2-1; the match to TRBD2 covers 10 bases. CDR3 size: 15 residues. V trimming: 6 bases; J trimming: 4 bases; junction bases outside the gene matches: 6. Germline values: CDR1 ENHRY, CDR2 SYGVKD. CDR3 amino acids: CAIRPSGSVYNEQFF. DNA of the CDR3: TGTGCCATCAGACCTAGCGGGAGTGTTTACAATGAGCAGTTCTTC.

The chain links TRBV4-2 to TRBJ1-1; the D gene is possibly TRBD1 (6 bases). This CDR3 contains 14 residues. Germline CDR1 is LGHNA and CDR2 is YNFKEQ. The V end was cut by 1 base, the J end by 10 bases, with 16 bases between. CDR3 sequence: CASSQGGQGYRAFF. CDR3 in DNA: TGTGCCAGCAGCCAAGGGGGCCAGGGGTATCGAGCTTTCTTT.

This chain uses TRBV30 with TRBJ1-1; TRBD1 is a possible D gene (6 bases). V lost 4 bases, J lost 0 bases, and 12 bases lay in between. CDR3 length equals 14 residues. CDR1 and CDR2 from the germline V gene are GTSNPN and SVGIG (reference sequence). CDR3 amino acids: CAWIRTAMNTEAFF. Here the CDR3 DNA reads TGTGCCTGGATCCGGACAGCCATGAACACTGAAGCTTTCTTT.

The chain carries TRBV20-1 and TRBJ2-7, with D hard to call. The CDR3 extends over 11 amino acids. Trimming cost V 6 bases and J 4 bases, with 10 bases left between them. Germline values: CDR1 DFQATT, CDR2 SNEGSKA (reference sequence). The CDR3 region has the DNA TGCAGTGCGCAGGAATCTTACGAGCAGTACTTC. Amino acids: CSAQESYEQYF.

Concerning this clone: This CDR3 is also generated by other DNA sequences in the sample. The V call is TRBV7-2, the J call TRBJ2-7; TRBD2 aligns across 12 bases. The V and J ends lost 2 bases and 3 bases, in that order; junction bases with no gene match: 2. The CDR3 spans 15 residues. Germline-derived CDR1 and CDR2 are SGHTA and FQGNSA. The CDR3 DNA is TGTGCCAGCAGCTTATTACTAGCGGGAGGCTACGAGCAGTACTTC. Protein product: CASSLLLAGGYEQYF.

The rearrangement links TRBV28 to TRBJ1-4; unclear D gene. V was clipped by 11 bases and J by 2 bases, with 12 bases between them. The CDR3 is 13 residues long. Germline V lookup: CDR1 MDHEN, CDR2 SYDVKM. The CDR3 DNA reads TGTGCCGGCCAGTATGGCACTAATGAAAAACTGTTTTTT. This translates into CAGQYGTNEKLFF.

This chain joins TRBV20-1 and TRBJ2-1, with 7 nucleotides matching TRBD1. With 3 bases clipped from V and 4 bases from J, the junction kept 9 bases outside the gene matches. The CDR3 is 15 residues long. Looked up from germline, CDR1 is DFQATT and CDR2 is SNEGSKA (reference sequence). CDR3 bases: TGCAGTGCTAGTCCAGACAGGGAATTTTACAATGAGCAGTTCTTC. Its protein is CSASPDREFYNEQFF.

The V and J genes are TRBV3-1 (or the pseudogene TRBV3-2) and TRBJ2-1, with TRBD2 matching 7 bases. CDR1 LGHDT and CDR2 YNNKEL come from the germline V gene (reference sequence). Germline trimming cut 1 base from V and 6 bases from J; bases unmatched to any gene: 0. CDR3 length: 13 residues. As DNA, the CDR3 is TGTGCCAGCAGCCAAGGACTAGCCAATGAGCAGTTCTTC. It specifies CASSQGLANEQFF.

The chain links TRBV9 to TRBJ2-7; D is undetermined. The CDR3 length is 14 residues. Trimming shortened V by 0 bases and J by 3 bases, and 10 bases separated the two germline ends. Looked up from germline, CDR1 is SGDLS and CDR2 is YYNGEE. CDR3 protein: CASSVGEINYEQYF. DNA of the CDR3: TGTGCCAGCAGCGTAGGAGAAATTAACTACGAGCAGTACTTC.

The chain couples TRBV18 to TRBJ2-5; 9 bases line up with TRBD1. The J segment lost 3 bases and the V segment lost 6 bases, leaving 5 bases of the junction unmatched. This CDR3 contains 14 residues. Germline-derived CDR1 and CDR2 are KGHSH and LQKENI. CDR3 DNA: TGTGCCAGCTCGCGGGACAGGGAAAAAGAGACCCAGTACTTC. Its protein product is CASSRDREKETQYF.

CDR3 amino acids: CASSKVAGDRGSSSNQPQHF. The CDR3 nucleotides read TGTGCCAGCAGCAAGGTCGCCGGGGACAGGGGTAGTAGTAGCAATCAGCCCCAGCATTTT. The chain employs TRBV21-1 and TRBJ1-5; the DNA was not compared with TRBD1, the D call given in the table. TRBV21-1 is a listed pseudogene. The CDR3 loop spans 20 amino acids.

The chain recombines TRBV25-1 with TRBJ2-2, with TRBD1 identical over 7 bases. Germline CDR1 is MGHDK and CDR2 is SYGVNS. The CDR3 is 16 residues long. The ends lost 3 bases at V and 7 bases at J; junction bases unmatched: 11. The CDR3 sequence: CASSDPRQGQSGELFF. In nucleotides, the CDR3 is TGTGCCAGCAGTGATCCCAGACAGGGCCAGAGCGGGGAGCTGTTTTTT.

The chain employs TRBV7-9 and TRBJ1-4, with TRBD1 matching 9 bases. The CDR3 has 15 residues. CDR1 SEHNR and CDR2 FQNEAQ come from the germline V gene (reference sequence). Unmatched junction bases numbered 6, after V lost 3 bases and J lost 7 bases. CDR3 residues: CASSLGDRGIEKLFF. As DNA, the CDR3 is TGTGCCAGCAGCTTGGGAGACAGGGGGATTGAAAAACTGTTTTTT.

This chain joins TRBV29-1 and TRBJ2-3; no reliable D call. Trimming removed 4 bases at V and 1 base at J, with 9 bases between. In germline, CDR1 is SQVTM, CDR2 ANQGSEA. There are 13 residues in the CDR3. CDR3 in DNA: TGCAGCGTTGCCCCGACACGCACAGATACGCAGTATTTT. It encodes CSVAPTRTDTQYF.

The chain links TRBV5-1 to TRBJ2-6; D remains unclear. The V end lost 2 bases, the J end lost 0 bases, and 9 bases lay between the germline ends. Germline CDR1 and CDR2: SGHRS and YFSETQ. The CDR3 runs to 16 residues. CDR3 sequence reads: CASSFQATSGANVLTF. The CDR3, as DNA: TGCGCCAGCAGCTTTCAGGCGACCTCTGGGGCCAACGTCCTGACTTTC.

The rearrangement uses TRBV9 and TRBJ1-5; TRBD1 aligns across 10 bases. V was clipped by 0 bases and J by 5 bases; unmatched bases: 2. CDR1 is SGDLS, CDR2 YYNGEE, per germline. The CDR3 has 15 amino acids. The CDR3 loop is CASSVGTGGDQPQHF. The CDR3 DNA reads as TGTGCCAGCAGCGTAGGGACAGGGGGTGATCAGCCCCAGCATTTT.

The V and J genes are TRBV29-1 and TRBJ1-5, with a possible D match to TRBD1 (5 bases). Germline assignment: CDR1 SQVTM and CDR2 ANQGSEA. The CDR3 spans 13 residues. V lost 6 bases, J lost 0 bases, and 9 bases lay in between. The CDR3 DNA follows: TGCAGCGTGCAGGGTGATAGCAATCAGCCCCAGCATTTT. Protein sequence: CSVQGDSNQPQHF.

This clone has only a few counts. The chain couples TRBV18 to TRBJ1-5; D gene unclear. This CDR3 spans 14 amino acids. CDR1 and CDR2 from the germline V gene are KGHSH and LQKENI. V shed 6 bases and J shed 7 bases, with 16 bases lying between them. The CDR3 sequence is CASSDLGGSQPQHF. The DNA of the CDR3 is TGTGCCAGCTCGGACTTAGGAGGGTCCCAGCCCCAGCATTTT. Based on the CDR3 plus reference TRBV18 and TRBJ1-5, the full variable domain is NAGVMQNPRHLVRRRGQEARLRCSPMKGHSHVYWYRQLPEEGLKFMVYLQKENIIDESGMPKERFSAEFPKEGPSILRIQQVVRGDSAAYFCASSDLGGSQPQHFGDGTRLSIL.

CDR3 amino acids: CASSTLGGTKNIQYF. The CDR3 DNA reads TGTGCCAGCAGTACCCTGGGGGGAACCAAAAACATTCAGTACTTC. The chain joins TRBV6-5 to TRBJ2-4; D perhaps matches TRBD2 (6 bases). Germline V gives CDR1 MNHEY, CDR2 SVGAGI. V was pared by 5 bases and J by 2 bases, with 13 bases between. This CDR3 is 15 amino acids long.

This chain connects TRBV5-1 to TRBJ1-2; D unresolved. V lost 5 bases and J 11 bases, leaving 19 bases between the germline ends. CDR1 is SGHRS and CDR2 is YFSETQ in the germline V gene. The CDR3 covers 13 residues. CDR3 loop: CASSRREEGTYTF. The CDR3 region has the DNA TGCGCCAGCAGTCGACGTGAAGAGGGAACTTACACCTTC.